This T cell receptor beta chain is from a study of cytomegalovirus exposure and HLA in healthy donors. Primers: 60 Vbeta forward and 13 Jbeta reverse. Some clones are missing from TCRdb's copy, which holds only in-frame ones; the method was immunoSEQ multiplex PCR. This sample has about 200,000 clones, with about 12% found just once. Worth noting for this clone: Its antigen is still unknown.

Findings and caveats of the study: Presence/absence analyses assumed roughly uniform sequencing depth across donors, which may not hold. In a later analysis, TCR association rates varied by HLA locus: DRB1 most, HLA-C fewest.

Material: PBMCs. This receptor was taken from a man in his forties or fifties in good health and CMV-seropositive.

The CDR3 coding sequence is TGTGCCAGCAGCCCTCTTGACAGGGAATACGAGACCCAGTACTTC. Protein: CASSPLDREYETQYF. This rearrangement joins TRBV5-6 to TRBJ2-5, with 7 bases lining up with TRBD1. Germline CDR1 is SGHDT and CDR2 is YYEEEE. J was trimmed by 5 bases and V by 4 bases; bases with no gene match: 11. The CDR3 is made up of 15 amino acids.